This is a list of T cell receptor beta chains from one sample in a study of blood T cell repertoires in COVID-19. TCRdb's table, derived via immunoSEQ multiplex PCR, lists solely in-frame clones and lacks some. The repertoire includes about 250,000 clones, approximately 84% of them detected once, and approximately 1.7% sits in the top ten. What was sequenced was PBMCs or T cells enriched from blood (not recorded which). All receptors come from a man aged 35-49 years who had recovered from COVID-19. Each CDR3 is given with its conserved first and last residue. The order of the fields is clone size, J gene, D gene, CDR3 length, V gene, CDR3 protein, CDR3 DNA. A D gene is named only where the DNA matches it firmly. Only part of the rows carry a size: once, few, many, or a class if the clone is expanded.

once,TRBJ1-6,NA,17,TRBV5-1,CASSSQGVVGNNSPLHF,TGCGCCAGCAGCTCACAGGGAGTAGTGGGCAATAATTCACCCCTCCACTTT
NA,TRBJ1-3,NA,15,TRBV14,CASSLTGYSGNTIYF,TGTGCCAGCAGCCTGACAGGTTACTCTGGAAACACCATATATTTT
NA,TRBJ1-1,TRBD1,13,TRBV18,CASYRGDNTEAFF,TGTGCCAGTTACAGGGGCGATAACACTGAAGCTTTCTTT
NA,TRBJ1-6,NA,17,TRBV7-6,CASSSQLRGHYNSPLHF,TGTGCCAGCAGCTCGCAACTCAGGGGACATTATAATTCACCCCTCCACTTT
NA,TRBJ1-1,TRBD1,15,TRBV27,CASRGQGRGGTEAFF,TGTGCCAGCAGGGGACAGGGGCGAGGGGGCACTGAAGCTTTCTTT
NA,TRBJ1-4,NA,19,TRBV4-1,CASSRKLLGSTGNNEKLFF,TGCGCCAGCAGCCGAAAGCTACTTGGATCAACAGGCAATAATGAAAAACTGTTTTTT
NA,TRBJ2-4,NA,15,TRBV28,CASSFQTLAKNIQYF,TGTGCCAGCAGTTTCCAGACTTTAGCCAAAAACATTCAGTACTTC
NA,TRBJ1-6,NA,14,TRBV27,CVSGGGPFETPLHF,TGTGTTTCCGGTGGCGGCCCTTTTGAGACGCCCCTCCACTTT
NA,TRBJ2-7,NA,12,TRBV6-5,CASSDSIREQYF,TGTGCCAGCAGTGACTCCATTCGGGAGCAGTACTTC
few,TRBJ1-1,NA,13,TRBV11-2,CASQGGMYAEAFF,TGTGCCAGCCAAGGCGGGATGTACGCTGAAGCTTTCTTT
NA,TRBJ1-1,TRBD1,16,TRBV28,CASSPLGQGANTEAFF,TGTGCCAGCAGTCCGTTGGGACAGGGGGCTAACACTGAAGCTTTCTTT
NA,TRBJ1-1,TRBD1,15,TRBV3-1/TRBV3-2,CASSHRQGKLNEAFF,TGTGCCAGCAGCCATCGACAGGGGAAACTTAATGAAGCTTTCTTT
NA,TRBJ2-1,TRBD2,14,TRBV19,CASIGAGLLNEQFF,TGTGCCAGTATCGGGGCGGGACTACTAAATGAGCAGTTCTTC
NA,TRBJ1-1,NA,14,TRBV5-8,CASLPDTGPTEAFF,TGTGCCAGCCTCCCTGATACAGGGCCCACTGAAGCTTTCTTT
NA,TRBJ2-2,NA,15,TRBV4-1,CASSPFTGDGGELFF,TGCGCCAGCAGCCCATTCACTGGAGACGGCGGGGAGCTGTTTTTT
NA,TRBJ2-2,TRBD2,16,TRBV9,CASSVAPSGYTGELFF,TGTGCCAGCAGCGTAGCGCCTAGCGGTTACACCGGGGAGCTGTTTTTT
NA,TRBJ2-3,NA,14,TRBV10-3,CAISLAPPTDTQYF,TGTGCCATCAGCCTAGCGCCGCCCACAGATACGCAGTATTTT
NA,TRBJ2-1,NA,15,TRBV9,CASSVVAGPYNEQFF,TGTGCCAGCAGCGTAGTTGCGGGACCCTACAATGAGCAGTTCTTC
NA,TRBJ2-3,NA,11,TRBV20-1,CSAASVLAQYF,TGCAGTGCTGCTAGCGTCCTGGCGCAGTATTTT
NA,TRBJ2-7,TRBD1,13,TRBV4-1,CASRMTGSYEQYF,TGCGCCAGCAGGATGACAGGGTCCTACGAGCAGTACTTC
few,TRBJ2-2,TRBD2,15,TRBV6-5,CATSPSGSGTGELFF,TGTGCCACCAGCCCCAGCGGGAGTGGCACCGGGGAGCTGTTTTTT
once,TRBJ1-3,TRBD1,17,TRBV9,CASSELTGDSSGNTIYF,TGTGCCAGCAGCGAGTTGACAGGGGATAGCTCTGGAAACACCATATATTTT
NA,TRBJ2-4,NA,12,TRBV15,CATSRDRSIQYF,TGTGCCACCAGCAGAGATCGTAGCATTCAGTACTTC
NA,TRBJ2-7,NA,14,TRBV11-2,CASSSLGGGDEQYF,TGTGCCAGCAGTTCTCTAGGGGGGGGCGACGAGCAGTACTTC
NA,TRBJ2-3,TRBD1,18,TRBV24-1,CATTPGQAPWPGTDTQYF,TGTGCCACCACCCCGGGACAGGCACCGTGGCCCGGCACAGATACGCAGTATTTT
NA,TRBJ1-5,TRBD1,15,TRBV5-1,CASSQTGGENQPQHF,TGCGCCAGCAGTCAGACAGGGGGCGAAAATCAGCCCCAGCATTTT
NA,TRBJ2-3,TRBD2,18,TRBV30,CAWSVFGPSGGLTDTQYF,TGTGCCTGGAGTGTATTCGGACCTAGCGGGGGACTCACAGATACGCAGTATTTT
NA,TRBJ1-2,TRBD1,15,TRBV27,CASSLRRDRGDGYTF,TGTGCCAGCAGTTTGAGGAGGGACAGGGGTGATGGCTACACCTTC
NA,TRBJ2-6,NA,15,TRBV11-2,CASSLTRAGANVLTF,TGTGCCAGCAGCTTAACCAGGGCTGGGGCCAACGTCCTGACTTTC
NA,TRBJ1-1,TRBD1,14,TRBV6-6,CASSQQGEGTEAFF,TGTGCCAGCAGCCAACAGGGGGAGGGCACTGAAGCTTTCTTT
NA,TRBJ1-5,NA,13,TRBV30,CAWSTAGRQPQHF,TGTGCCTGGAGTACGGCAGGGAGGCAGCCCCAGCATTTT
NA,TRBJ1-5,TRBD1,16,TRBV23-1,CASSIHTGDLGQPQHF,TGCGCCAGCAGTATACATACAGGGGATCTTGGCCAGCCCCAGCATTTT
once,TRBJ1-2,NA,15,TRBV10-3,CAISELGGTNYGYTF,TGTGCCATCAGTGAGCTGGGGGGGACCAACTATGGCTACACCTTC
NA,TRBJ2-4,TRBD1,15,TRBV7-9,CASSYKTGGKNIQYF,TGTGCCAGCAGCTACAAGACAGGGGGCAAAAACATTCAGTACTTC
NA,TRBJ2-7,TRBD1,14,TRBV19,CASSIGTGAYEQYF,TGTGCCAGTAGTATAGGGACAGGGGCCTACGAGCAGTACTTC
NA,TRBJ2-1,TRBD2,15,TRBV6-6,CASSGPGLDRNEQFF,TGTGCCAGCAGTGGGCCGGGACTAGACCGTAATGAGCAGTTCTTC
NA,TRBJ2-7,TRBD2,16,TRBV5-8,CASSLHPAGLPYEQYF,TGTGCCAGCAGCTTGCATCCAGCGGGGCTACCCTACGAGCAGTACTTC
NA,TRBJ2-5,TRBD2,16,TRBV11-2,CASSALAGTFQETQYF,TGTGCCAGCAGCGCTCTAGCGGGGACCTTCCAAGAGACCCAGTACTTC
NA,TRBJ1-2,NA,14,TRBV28,CASSLTDRYYGYTF,TGTGCCAGCAGTTTAACCGACAGGTACTATGGCTACACCTTC
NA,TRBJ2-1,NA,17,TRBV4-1,CASSQGLAQSSYNEQFF,TGCGCCAGCAGCCAAGGGTTAGCGCAGAGCTCCTACAATGAGCAGTTCTTC
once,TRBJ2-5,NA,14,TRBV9,CASSVEAYKETQYF,TGTGCCAGCAGCGTAGAAGCGTACAAAGAGACCCAGTACTTC
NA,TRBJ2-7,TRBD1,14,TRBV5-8,CASIRQGPSYEQYF,TGTGCCAGCATAAGACAGGGTCCCTCCTACGAGCAGTACTTC
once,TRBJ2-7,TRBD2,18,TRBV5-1,CASSRTPASGRIPYEQYF,TGCGCCAGCAGCCGAACTCCTGCTAGCGGGAGAATCCCCTACGAGCAGTACTTC
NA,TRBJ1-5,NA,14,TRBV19,CASSIREGTGAQHF,TGTGCCAGTAGTATTCGGGAGGGGACGGGGGCCCAGCATTTT
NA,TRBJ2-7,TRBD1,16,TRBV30,CAWLLWGQGGSYEQYF,TGTGCCTGGTTGTTATGGGGACAGGGGGGCTCCTACGAGCAGTACTTC
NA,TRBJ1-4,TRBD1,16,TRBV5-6,CASSVRGGRANEKLFF,TGTGCCAGCAGCGTGAGAGGGGGCAGGGCTAATGAAAAACTGTTTTTT
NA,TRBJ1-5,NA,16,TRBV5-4,CASSLDGHNSNQPQHF,TGTGCCAGCAGCTTGGACGGACATAATAGCAATCAGCCCCAGCATTTT
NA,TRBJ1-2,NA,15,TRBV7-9,CASSLDLVGSYGYTF,TGTGCCAGCAGCTTAGACCTGGTGGGCAGCTATGGCTACACCTTC
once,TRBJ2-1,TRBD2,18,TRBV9,CASSASPGAGGFYNEQFF,TGTGCCAGCAGCGCCTCCCCCGGGGCGGGGGGATTTTACAATGAGCAGTTCTTC
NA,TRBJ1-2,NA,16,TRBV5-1,CASSWVPDSKRGGYTF,TGCGCCAGCAGCTGGGTTCCCGACAGCAAACGGGGGGGCTACACCTTC
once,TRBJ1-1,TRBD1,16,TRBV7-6,CASSSTGTGKSTEAFF,TGTGCCAGCAGCTCAACCGGGACAGGGAAAAGTACTGAAGCTTTCTTT
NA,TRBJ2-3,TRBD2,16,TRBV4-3,CASSRILAGGADTQYF,TGCGCCAGCAGCCGCATCCTAGCGGGGGGGGCAGATACGCAGTATTTT
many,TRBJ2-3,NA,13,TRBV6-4,CASSDRETDTQYF,TGTGCCAGCAGTGACAGGGAGACAGATACGCAGTATTTT
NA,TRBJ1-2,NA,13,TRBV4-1,CASSQKGGYGYTF,TGCGCCAGCAGCCAAAAAGGGGGCTATGGCTACACCTTC
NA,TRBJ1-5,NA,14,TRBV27,CASSLHYSNQPQHF,TGTGCCAGCAGTTTACACTATAGCAATCAGCCCCAGCATTTT
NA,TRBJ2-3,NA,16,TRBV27,CASSLQPGSGGDTQYF,TGTGCCAGCAGTTTGCAGCCCGGGTCCGGGGGAGATACGCAGTATTTT